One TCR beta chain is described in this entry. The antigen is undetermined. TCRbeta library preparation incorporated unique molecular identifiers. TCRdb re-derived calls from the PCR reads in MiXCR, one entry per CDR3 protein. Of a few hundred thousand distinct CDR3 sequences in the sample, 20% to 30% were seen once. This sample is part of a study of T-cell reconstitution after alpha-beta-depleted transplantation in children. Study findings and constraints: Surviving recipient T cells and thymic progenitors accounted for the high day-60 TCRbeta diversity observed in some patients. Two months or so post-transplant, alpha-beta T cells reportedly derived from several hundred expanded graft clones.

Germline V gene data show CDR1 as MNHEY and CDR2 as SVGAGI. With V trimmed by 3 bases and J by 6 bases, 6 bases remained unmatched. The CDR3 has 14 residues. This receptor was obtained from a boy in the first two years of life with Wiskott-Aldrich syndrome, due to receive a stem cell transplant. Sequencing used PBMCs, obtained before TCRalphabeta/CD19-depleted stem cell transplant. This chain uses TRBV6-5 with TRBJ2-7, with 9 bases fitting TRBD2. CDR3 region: CASSYSSGISEQYF. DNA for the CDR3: TGTGCCAGCAGTTATTCTAGCGGGATAAGCGAGCAGTACTTC.